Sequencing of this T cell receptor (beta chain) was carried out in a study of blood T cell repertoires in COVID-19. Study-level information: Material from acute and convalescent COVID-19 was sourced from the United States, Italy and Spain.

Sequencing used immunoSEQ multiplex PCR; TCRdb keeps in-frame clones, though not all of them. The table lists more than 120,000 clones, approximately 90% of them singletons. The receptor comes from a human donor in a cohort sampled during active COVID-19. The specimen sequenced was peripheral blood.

The CDR3 DNA follows: TGTGCCAGCAGCGGGGCGGGGGATGAGACCCAGTACTTC. Translated, it gives CASSGAGDETQYF. The chain has TRBV7-9 and TRBJ2-5; TRBD2 matches 7 bases. This CDR3 has 13 residues. Germline trimming cut 5 bases from V and 5 bases from J; bases unmatched to any gene: 5. CDR1 is SEHNR and CDR2 is FQNEAQ in the germline V gene (reference sequence).